These 4 T cell receptor beta chains originate from one sample sequenced in a study of T cell clonotyping in hematopoietic cell transplantation. Clones were read by immunoSEQ multiplex PCR, and TCRdb kept only the in-frame ones, dropping some. The sample contains roughly 17,000 clones, 80% to 95% of which appear only once. Sequencing was done on a sample of peripheral blood mononuclear cells. All receptors come from a man in his forties in good health. Some clones in this sample may be carry-over from other donors' samples.

This clone was observed once. The chain carries TRBV7-9 and TRBJ2-7, with no clear D. V lost 1 base, J lost 3 bases, and 7 bases lay in between. This CDR3 is built from 13 residues. In germline, CDR1 is SEHNR, CDR2 FQNEAQ (reference sequence). The CDR3 nucleotides read TGTGCCAGCAGCTTAGGGGCCAGCTACGAGCAGTACTTC. Translating gives CASSLGASYEQYF.

The CDR3 DNA reads as TGTGCCAGCAGTGCCGTCGACAATGAGCAGTTCTTC. Encoded protein: CASSAVDNEQFF. The rearrangement links TRBV7-2 to TRBJ2-1; unclear D gene. The CDR3 consists of 12 residues. CDR1 and CDR2 from the germline V gene are SGHTA and FQGNSA. The germline V and J ends were trimmed by 6 bases and 5 bases, with 8 bases remaining between them.

This chain connects TRBV25-1 to TRBJ2-7; D unclear. Germline V gene data show CDR1 as MGHDK and CDR2 as SYGVNS. The CDR3 extends over 13 amino acids. Between the trimmed V and J ends, which lost 5 bases and 6 bases, there was a span of 14 bases. The CDR3 spells CASSRAAKGEQYF. CDR3 DNA: TGTGCCAGCAGTCGGGCAGCCAAGGGCGAGCAGTACTTC.

This clone was counted a single time. The gene calls are TRBV5-6 and TRBJ2-7; D tentatively reads TRBD1 or TRBD2 (5 bases each). This CDR3 region has 14 residues. V lost 2 bases and J lost 0, with 9 bases in between. Germline CDR1 and CDR2: SGHDT and YYEEEE. In nucleotides, the CDR3 is TGTGCCAGCAGCTTCGCAGGGAGCTCCTACGAGCAGTACTTC. It is translated as CASSFAGSSYEQYF.